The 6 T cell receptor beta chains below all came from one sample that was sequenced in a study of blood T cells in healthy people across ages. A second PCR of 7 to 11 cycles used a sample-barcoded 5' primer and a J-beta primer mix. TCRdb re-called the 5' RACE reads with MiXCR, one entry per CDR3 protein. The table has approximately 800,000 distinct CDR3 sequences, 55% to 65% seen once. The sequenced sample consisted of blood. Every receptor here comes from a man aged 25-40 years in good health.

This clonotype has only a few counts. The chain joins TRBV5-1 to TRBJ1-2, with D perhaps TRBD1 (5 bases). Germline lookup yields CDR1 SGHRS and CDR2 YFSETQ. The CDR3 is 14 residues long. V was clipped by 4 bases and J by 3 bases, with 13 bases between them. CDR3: CASSPVGGDYGYTF. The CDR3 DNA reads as TGCGCCAGCAGCCCCGTGGGAGGGGACTATGGCTACACCTTC.

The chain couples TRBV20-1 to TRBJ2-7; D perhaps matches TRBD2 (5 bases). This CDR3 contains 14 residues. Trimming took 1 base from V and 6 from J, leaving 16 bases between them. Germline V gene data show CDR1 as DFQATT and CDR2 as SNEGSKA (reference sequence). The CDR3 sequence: CSARVFLGSAEQYF. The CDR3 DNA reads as TGCAGTGCTAGAGTCTTTCTGGGGAGTGCCGAGCAGTACTTC.

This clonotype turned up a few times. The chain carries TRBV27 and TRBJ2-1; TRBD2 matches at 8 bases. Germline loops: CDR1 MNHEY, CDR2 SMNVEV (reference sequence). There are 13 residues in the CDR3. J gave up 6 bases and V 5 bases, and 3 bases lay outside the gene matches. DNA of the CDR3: TGTGCCAGCAGTAGGACTAGCACCAATGAGCAGTTCTTC. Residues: CASSRTSTNEQFF.

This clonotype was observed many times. CDR3 residues: CSVEDDTATDTQYF. As DNA, the CDR3 is TGCAGCGTTGAAGATGATACAGCAACAGATACGCAGTATTTT. The rearrangement links TRBV29-1 to TRBJ2-3; no firm D call. V was pared by 0 bases and J by 3 bases, with 10 bases between. The germline V gene encodes CDR1 SQVTM and CDR2 ANQGSEA. This CDR3 spans 14 amino acids.

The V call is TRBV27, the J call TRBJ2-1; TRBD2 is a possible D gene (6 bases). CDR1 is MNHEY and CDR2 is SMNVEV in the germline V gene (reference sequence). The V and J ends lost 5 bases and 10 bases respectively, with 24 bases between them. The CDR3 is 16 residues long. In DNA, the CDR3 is TGTGCCAGCAGTCGAAGCCCGGCGGGGACTCGTCAGGAGCAGTTCTTC. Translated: CASSRSPAGTRQEQFF.

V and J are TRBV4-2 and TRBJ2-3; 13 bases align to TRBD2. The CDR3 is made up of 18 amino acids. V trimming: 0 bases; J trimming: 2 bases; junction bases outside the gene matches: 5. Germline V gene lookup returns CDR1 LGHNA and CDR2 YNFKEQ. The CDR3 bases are TGTGCCAGCAGCCAAGATTTACTAGCGGGGGGGTCCACAGATACGCAGTATTTT. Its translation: CASSQDLLAGGSTDTQYF.